This T cell receptor (beta chain) is from a study of siplizumab effects on memory and regulatory T cells. Findings of the study overall: Unstimulated subsets captured only a minor fraction of alloreactive clones. Naive T cells appeared more diverse than memory cells and seemed to be major alloresponse contributors.

Worth noting for this clone: Antigen unknown.

TCRdb keeps only in-frame clones here, not all; method: immunoSEQ multiplex PCR. Of about 85,000 clones listed, 85% to 95% are singletons. The TCR originated in a human donor in good health. The source material was CD8+ T cells sorted from blood.

CDR3 protein: CASSLDRDREETQYF. The CDR3 DNA reads TGTGCCAGCAGCTTAGACCGGGACAGGGAAGAGACCCAGTACTTC. The V and J genes are TRBV5-4 and TRBJ2-5; 9 bases are shared with TRBD1. The CDR3 totals 15 residues. CDR1 and CDR2 from the germline V gene are SGHNT and YYREEE (reference sequence). V dropped 2 bases and J dropped 3; count of bases not matched to a gene: 5.